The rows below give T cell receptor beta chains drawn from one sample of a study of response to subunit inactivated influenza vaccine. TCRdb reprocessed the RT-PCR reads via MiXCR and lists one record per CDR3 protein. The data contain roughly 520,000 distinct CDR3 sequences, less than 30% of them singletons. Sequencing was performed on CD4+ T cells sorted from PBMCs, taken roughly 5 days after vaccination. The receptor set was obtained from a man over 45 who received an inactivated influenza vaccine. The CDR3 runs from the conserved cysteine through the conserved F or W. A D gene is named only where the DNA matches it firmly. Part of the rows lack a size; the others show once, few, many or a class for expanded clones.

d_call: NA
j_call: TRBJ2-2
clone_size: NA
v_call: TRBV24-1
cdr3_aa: CATSEPTGENTGELFF
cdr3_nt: TGTGCCACCAGTGAACCGACAGGCGAGAACACCGGGGAGCTGTTTTTT

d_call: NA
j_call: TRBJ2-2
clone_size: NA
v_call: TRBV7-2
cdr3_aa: CASRPNTGELFF
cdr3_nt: TGTGCCAGCAGACCGAACACCGGGGAGCTGTTTTTT

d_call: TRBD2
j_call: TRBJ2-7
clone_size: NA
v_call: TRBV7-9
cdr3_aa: CASSSYPSGRIYEQYF
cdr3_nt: TGTGCCAGCAGCTCATACCCTAGCGGGAGAATCTACGAGCAGTACTTC

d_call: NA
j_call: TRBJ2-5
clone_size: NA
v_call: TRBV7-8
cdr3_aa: CASSLGRVSRETQYF
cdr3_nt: TGTGCCAGCAGCTTAGGGCGGGTCAGCAGGGAGACCCAGTACTTC

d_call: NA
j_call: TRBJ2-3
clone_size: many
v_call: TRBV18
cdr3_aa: CASSSSADTQYF
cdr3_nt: TGTGCCAGCTCCTCGAGCGCAGATACGCAGTATTTT

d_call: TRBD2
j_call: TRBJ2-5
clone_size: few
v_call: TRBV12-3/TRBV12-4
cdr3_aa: CASRPTSGETQYF
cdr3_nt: TGTGCCAGCAGACCGACTAGCGGAGAGACCCAGTACTTC

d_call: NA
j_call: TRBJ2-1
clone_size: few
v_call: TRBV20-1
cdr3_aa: CSASDKWRGDWHNEQFF
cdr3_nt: TGCAGTGCTAGCGATAAGTGGAGGGGGGATTGGCACAATGAGCAGTTCTTC

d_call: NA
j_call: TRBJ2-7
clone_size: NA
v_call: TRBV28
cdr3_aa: CASLQWDGDYEQYF
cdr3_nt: TGTGCCAGCCTGCAATGGGACGGAGACTACGAGCAGTACTTC

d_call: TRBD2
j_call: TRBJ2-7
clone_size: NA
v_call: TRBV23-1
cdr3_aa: CASEGGLTYEQYF
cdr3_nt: TGCGCCAGCGAGGGAGGGCTCACCTACGAGCAGTACTTC

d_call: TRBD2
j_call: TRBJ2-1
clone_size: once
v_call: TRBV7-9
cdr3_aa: CASSLAATSGYNEQFF
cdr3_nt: TGTGCCAGCAGCTTAGCGGCGACTAGCGGTTACAATGAGCAGTTCTTC

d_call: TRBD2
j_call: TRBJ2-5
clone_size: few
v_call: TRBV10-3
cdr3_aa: CATRTSGRQETQYF
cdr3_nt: TGTGCCACCCGGACTAGCGGGCGCCAAGAGACCCAGTACTTC

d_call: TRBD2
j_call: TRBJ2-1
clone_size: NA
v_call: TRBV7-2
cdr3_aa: CASSLRLAGGGEQFF
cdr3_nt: TGTGCCAGCAGCCTAAGACTAGCGGGGGGAGGGGAGCAGTTCTTC

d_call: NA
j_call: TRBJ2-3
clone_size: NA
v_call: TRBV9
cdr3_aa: CASSPPRGPSTDTQYF
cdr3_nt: TGTGCCAGCAGCCCCCCCCGAGGGCCCAGCACAGATACGCAGTATTTT

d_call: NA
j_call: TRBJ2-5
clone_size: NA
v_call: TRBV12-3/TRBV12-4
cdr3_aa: CASREQGAETQYF
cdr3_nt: TGTGCCAGCAGAGAACAGGGTGCGGAGACCCAGTACTTC

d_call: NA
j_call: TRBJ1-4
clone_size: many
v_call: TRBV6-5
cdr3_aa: CASSYRGGNEKLFF
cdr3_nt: TGTGCCAGCAGTTACAGGGGAGGAAATGAAAAACTGTTTTTT

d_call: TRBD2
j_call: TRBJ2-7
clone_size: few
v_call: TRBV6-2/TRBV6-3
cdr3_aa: CASSSSPRGGPYEQYF
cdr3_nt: TGTGCCAGCAGTTCGTCGCCGCGGGGGGGTCCCTACGAGCAGTACTTC

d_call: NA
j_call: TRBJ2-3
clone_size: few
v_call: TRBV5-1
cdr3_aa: CASSLAGDLGTDTQYF
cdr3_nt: TGCGCCAGCAGCTTGGCCGGCGATCTCGGCACAGATACGCAGTATTTT

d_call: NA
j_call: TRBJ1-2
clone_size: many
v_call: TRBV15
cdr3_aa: CATSRAKKAGYTF
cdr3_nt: TGTGCCACCAGCAGAGCCAAAAAGGCCGGCTACACCTTC

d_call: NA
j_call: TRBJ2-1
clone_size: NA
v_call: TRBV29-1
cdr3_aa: CSVTEGQFF
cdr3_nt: TGCAGCGTCACGGAGGGGCAGTTCTTC

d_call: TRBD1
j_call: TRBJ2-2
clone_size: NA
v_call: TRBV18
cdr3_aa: CASSPPMRQGSGELFF
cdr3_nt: TGTGCCAGCTCACCACCGATGAGACAGGGGTCCGGGGAGCTGTTTTTT

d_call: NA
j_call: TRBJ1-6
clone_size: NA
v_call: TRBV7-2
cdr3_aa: CASSLVIGRANSPLHF
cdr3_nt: TGTGCCAGCAGCCTAGTCATCGGCAGGGCTAATTCACCCCTCCACTTT

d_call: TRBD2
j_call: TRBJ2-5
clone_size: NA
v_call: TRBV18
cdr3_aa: CASSPPTAGGGYQETQYF
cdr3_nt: TGTGCCAGCTCACCACCGACGGCGGGAGGAGGGTACCAAGAGACCCAGTACTTC

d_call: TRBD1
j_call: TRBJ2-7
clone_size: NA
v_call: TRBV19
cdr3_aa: CASSYSPGQGSSYEQYF
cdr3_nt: TGTGCCAGTAGCTACTCGCCGGGACAGGGGTCATCCTACGAGCAGTACTTC

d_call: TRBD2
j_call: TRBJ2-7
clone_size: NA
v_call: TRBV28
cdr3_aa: CASSTGTSGPYEQYF
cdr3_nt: TGTGCCAGCAGCACCGGGACTAGCGGTCCCTACGAGCAGTACTTC

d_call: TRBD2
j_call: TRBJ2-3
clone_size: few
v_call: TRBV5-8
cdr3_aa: CASSPGGTNKPPQYF
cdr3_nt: TGTGCCAGCAGCCCGGGGGGGACTAACAAGCCCCCGCAGTATTTT

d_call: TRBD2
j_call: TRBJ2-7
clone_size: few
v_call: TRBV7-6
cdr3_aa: CASSRTSGDYYEQYF
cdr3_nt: TGTGCCAGCAGCCGGACTAGCGGGGACTACTACGAGCAGTACTTC

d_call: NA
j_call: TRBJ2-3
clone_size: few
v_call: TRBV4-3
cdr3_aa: CASSQGRARGTDTQYF
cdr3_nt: TGCGCCAGCAGCCAAGGACGGGCCAGGGGCACAGATACGCAGTATTTT

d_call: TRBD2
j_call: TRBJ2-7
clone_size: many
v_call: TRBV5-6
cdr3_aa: CASSRLAGGEQYF
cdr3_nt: TGTGCCAGCAGCCGACTAGCGGGGGGAGAGCAGTACTTC

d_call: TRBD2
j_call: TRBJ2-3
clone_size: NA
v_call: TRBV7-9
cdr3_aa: CASSLAGARDTQYF
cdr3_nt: TGTGCCAGCAGCTTGGCGGGAGCAAGAGATACGCAGTATTTT

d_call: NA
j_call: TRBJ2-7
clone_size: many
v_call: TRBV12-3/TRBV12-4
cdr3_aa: CASSTSYEQYF
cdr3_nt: TGTGCCAGCAGTACATCCTACGAGCAGTACTTC

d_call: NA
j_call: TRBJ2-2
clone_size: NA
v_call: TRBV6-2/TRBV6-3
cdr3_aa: CASRRSANTGELFF
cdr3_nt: TGTGCCAGCAGGAGGTCTGCGAACACCGGGGAGCTGTTTTTT

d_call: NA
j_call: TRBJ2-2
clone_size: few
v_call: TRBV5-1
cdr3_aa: CASSPRVLNTGELFF
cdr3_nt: TGCGCCAGCAGCCCCCGGGTCTTGAACACCGGGGAGCTGTTTTTT

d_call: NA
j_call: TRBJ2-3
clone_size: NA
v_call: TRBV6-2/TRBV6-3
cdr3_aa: CASSPPGHKTDTQYF
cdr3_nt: TGTGCCAGCAGTCCCCCGGGACACAAGACAGATACGCAGTATTTT

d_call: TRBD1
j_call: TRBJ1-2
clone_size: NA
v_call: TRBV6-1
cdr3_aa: CASSLGGTGTASGYTF
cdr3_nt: TGTGCCAGCAGCCTAGGCGGTACCGGGACAGCCAGCGGCTACACCTTC

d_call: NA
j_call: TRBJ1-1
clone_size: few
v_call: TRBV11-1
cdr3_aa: CASSFSLRYGGSGTEAFF
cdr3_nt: TGTGCCAGCAGCTTTAGCTTGAGGTATGGCGGAAGTGGCACTGAAGCTTTCTTT

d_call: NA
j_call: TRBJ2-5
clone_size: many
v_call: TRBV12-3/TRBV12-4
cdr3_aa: CASSPPAVQETQYF
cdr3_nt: TGTGCCAGCAGTCCGCCGGCGGTCCAAGAGACCCAGTACTTC

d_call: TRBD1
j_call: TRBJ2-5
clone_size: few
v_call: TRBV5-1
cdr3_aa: CASSISGTGVETQYF
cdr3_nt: TGCGCCAGCAGCATCTCCGGGACAGGGGTAGAGACCCAGTACTTC

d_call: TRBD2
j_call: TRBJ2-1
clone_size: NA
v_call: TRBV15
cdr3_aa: CATSKVRLAGGHEQFF
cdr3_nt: TGTGCCACCAGCAAAGTAAGGCTAGCGGGAGGACATGAGCAGTTCTTC

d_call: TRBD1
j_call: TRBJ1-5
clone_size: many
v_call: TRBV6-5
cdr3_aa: CASSYGGGEGQPQHF
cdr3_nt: TGTGCCAGCAGTTACGGAGGGGGCGAAGGTCAGCCCCAGCATTTT

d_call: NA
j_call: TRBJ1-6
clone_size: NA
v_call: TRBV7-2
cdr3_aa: CASSLAPVLPLHF
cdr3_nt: TGTGCCAGCAGCTTAGCGCCGGTCCTGCCCCTCCACTTT

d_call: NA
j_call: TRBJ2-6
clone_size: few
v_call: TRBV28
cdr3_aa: CASAVGFSGANVLTF
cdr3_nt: TGTGCCAGCGCGGTCGGGTTTTCTGGGGCCAACGTCCTGACTTTC

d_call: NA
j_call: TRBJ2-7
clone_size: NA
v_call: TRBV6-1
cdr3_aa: CASSISRAHEQYF
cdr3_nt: TGTGCCAGCAGTATAAGCAGGGCCCACGAGCAGTACTTC

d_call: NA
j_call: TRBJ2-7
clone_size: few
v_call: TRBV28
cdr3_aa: CASRANVGREYEQYF
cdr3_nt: TGTGCCAGCAGGGCCAATGTGGGCAGGGAGTACGAGCAGTACTTC

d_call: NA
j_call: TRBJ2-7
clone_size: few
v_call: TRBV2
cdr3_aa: CASSELDYEQYF
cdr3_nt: TGTGCCAGCAGTGAGCTAGATTACGAGCAGTACTTC

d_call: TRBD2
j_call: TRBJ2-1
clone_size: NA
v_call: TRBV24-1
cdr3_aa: CATSGLSGGNSYNEQFF
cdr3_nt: TGTGCCACCAGTGGTCTCAGCGGGGGGAACTCCTACAATGAGCAGTTCTTC

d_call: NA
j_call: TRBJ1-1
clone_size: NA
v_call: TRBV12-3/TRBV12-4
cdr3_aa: CASSLGGLVAFF
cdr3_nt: TGTGCCAGCAGTTTAGGTGGCCTAGTAGCTTTCTTT

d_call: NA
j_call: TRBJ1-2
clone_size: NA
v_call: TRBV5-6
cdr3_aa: CASVRSSNYGYTF
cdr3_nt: TGTGCCAGCGTAAGATCTTCTAACTATGGCTACACCTTC

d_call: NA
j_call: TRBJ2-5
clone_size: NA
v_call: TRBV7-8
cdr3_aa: CASSFSQTQYF
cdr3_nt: TGTGCCAGCAGCTTCAGCCAGACCCAGTACTTC

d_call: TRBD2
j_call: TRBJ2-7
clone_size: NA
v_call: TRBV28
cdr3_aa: CASSPPSGMVYEQYF
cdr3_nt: TGTGCCAGCAGTCCACCTAGCGGGATGGTCTACGAGCAGTACTTC

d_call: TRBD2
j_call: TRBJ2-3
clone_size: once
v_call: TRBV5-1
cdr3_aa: CASSPSGGASTDTQYF
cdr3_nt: TGCGCCAGCAGCCCAAGCGGGGGTGCCAGCACAGATACGCAGTATTTT

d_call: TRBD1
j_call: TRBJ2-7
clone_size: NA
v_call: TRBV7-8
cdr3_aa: CASRNRQGKSYEQYF
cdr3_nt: TGTGCCAGCAGGAATCGACAGGGGAAGTCCTACGAGCAGTACTTC

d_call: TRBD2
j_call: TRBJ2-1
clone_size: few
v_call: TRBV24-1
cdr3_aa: CATKSPTSAYNEQFF
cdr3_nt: TGTGCCACCAAGTCCCCGACTAGCGCCTACAATGAGCAGTTCTTC

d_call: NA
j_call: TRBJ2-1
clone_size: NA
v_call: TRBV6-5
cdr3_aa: CASSYVGNQFF
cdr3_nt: TGTGCCAGCAGTTACGTTGGTAATCAGTTCTTC

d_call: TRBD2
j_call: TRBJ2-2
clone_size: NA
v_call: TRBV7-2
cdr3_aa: CASSPPSGRSGELFF
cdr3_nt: TGTGCCAGCAGCCCCCCTAGCGGGAGATCCGGGGAGCTGTTTTTT

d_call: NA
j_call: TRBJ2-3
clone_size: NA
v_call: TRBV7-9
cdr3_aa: CASSARGESTDTQYF
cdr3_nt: TGTGCCAGCAGCGCTAGGGGGGAAAGCACAGATACGCAGTATTTT

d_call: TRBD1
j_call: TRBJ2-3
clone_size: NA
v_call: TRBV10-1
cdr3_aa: CASSKGQGTDTQYF
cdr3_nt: TGCGCCAGCAGCAAGGGACAGGGGACAGATACGCAGTATTTT

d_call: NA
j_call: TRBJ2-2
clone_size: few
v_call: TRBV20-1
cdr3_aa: CSILRANTGELFF
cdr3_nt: TGCAGTATATTACGGGCAAACACCGGGGAGCTGTTTTTT

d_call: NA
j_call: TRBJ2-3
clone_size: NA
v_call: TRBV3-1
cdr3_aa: CASSQTAGGTDTQYF
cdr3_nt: TGTGCCAGCAGCCAAACGGCGGGTGGCACAGATACGCAGTATTTT

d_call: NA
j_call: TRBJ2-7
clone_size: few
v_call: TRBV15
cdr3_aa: CATSRDPGLSPEQYF
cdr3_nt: TGTGCCACCAGCAGAGATCCCGGACTCTCCCCCGAGCAGTACTTC